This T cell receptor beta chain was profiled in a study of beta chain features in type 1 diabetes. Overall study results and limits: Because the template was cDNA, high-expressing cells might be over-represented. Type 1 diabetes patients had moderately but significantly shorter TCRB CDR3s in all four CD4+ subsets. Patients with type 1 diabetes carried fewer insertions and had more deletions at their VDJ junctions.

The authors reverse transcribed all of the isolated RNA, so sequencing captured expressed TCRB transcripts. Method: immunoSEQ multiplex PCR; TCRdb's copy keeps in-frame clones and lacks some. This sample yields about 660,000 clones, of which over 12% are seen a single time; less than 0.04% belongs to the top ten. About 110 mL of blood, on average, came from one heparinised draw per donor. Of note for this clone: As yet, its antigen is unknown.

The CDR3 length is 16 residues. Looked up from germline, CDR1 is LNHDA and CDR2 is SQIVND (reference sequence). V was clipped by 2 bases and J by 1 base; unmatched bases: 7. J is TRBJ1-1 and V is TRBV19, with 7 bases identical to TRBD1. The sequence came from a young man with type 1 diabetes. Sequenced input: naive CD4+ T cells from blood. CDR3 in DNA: TGTGCCAGTAGTATACAGACAGGGCTCCGGAACACTGAAGCTTTCTTT. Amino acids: CASSIQTGLRNTEAFF.